This section outlines one T cell receptor beta chain sequence together with its context. Its specificity is unknown. This sample was included in a study of cytomegalovirus exposure and HLA in healthy donors. Overall study findings and caveats: CMV antigen specificity of a few CMV-associated chains was confirmed in vitro. Using the classifier, cytomegalovirus status was reportedly diagnosed with high specificity and sensitivity. There were around 160 TCR beta chains listed as cytomegalovirus-associated. Many donors carried some public TCRs, although rarity characterized most TCR sequences.

Using immunoSEQ multiplex PCR, the repertoire was profiled, and TCRdb retains in-frame clones only, with some absent. The data hold approximately 110,000 clones, with around nine tenths observed a single time. This clonotype was sampled from a woman between 18 and 29 years old in good health and CMV-seronegative. The sequencing input was PBMCs.

The CDR3 DNA follows: TGTGCCAGCAGCCGGGAGGGGCATCAGCCCCAGCATTTT. The encoded protein is CASSREGHQPQHF. The rearrangement links TRBV9 to TRBJ1-5; perhaps TRBD1 as D (5 bases). V was shortened by 4 bases and J by 5 bases, with 10 bases between the two germline ends. The CDR3 has 13 amino acids. From germline, CDR1 is SGDLS and CDR2 YYNGEE.